What follows are 26 T cell receptor beta chains derived from one specimen sequenced in a study of CD8 T cells in ankylosing spondylitis. Whole-study findings and limits: Typical of ankylosing spondylitis blood, it appeared, was a TCR beta motif of eight highly homologous variants.

Antigens for these TCRs are unknown. Via MiXCR, TCRdb re-called the 5' RACE reads, giving one row per CDR3 protein. The sample records 200,000 to 250,000 distinct CDR3 sequences, 15% to 20% being singletons. Sequenced sample: blood, either unsorted or a sorted T cell fraction (not recorded which). Receptor source: a male donor with ankylosing spondylitis.

The chain combines TRBV20-1 with TRBJ2-1, with 12 bases aligning to TRBD2. The V segment lost 3 bases and the J segment 8 bases; nucleotides outside the gene matches: 5. This CDR3 comprises 14 residues. The germline V gene encodes CDR1 DFQATT and CDR2 SNEGSKA (reference sequence). In DNA, the CDR3 is TGCAGTGCTAGTCTAGCGGGGGGGGCCGATGAGCAGTTCTTC. Protein: CSASLAGGADEQFF.

In its sample, this clonotype was seen many times. The chain is built from TRBV4-1 and TRBJ2-2; either TRBD1 or TRBD2 may fit D (6 bases each). V shed 1 base and J shed 6 bases, with 9 bases lying between them. CDR1 is MGHRA, CDR2 YSYEKL, per germline. This CDR3 is 14 amino acids long. The CDR3, as DNA: TGCGCCAGCAGCCAAGTAGGGGGGTCCGGGGAGCTGTTTTTT. This encodes CASSQVGGSGELFF.

This clonotype was observed a handful of times. The rearrangement uses TRBV5-1 and TRBJ1-1, with D uncertain. Germline lookup yields CDR1 SGHRS and CDR2 YFSETQ. V lost 0 bases and J lost 1, with 13 bases in between. The CDR3 runs to 16 residues. Here the CDR3 DNA reads TGCGCCAGCAGCTTGGCCGGGTTACACCCGAACACTGAAGCTTTCTTT. Protein product: CASSLAGLHPNTEAFF.

J is TRBJ2-5 and V is TRBV4-1; 7 bases are a match to TRBD2. Germline-derived CDR1 and CDR2 are MGHRA and YSYEKL. V lost 1 base, J lost 5 bases, and 7 bases stayed unmatched. The CDR3 totals 15 residues. The CDR3 sequence is CASSQGTGGRETQYF. Written as DNA, the CDR3 is TGCGCCAGCAGCCAAGGAACGGGAGGAAGGGAGACCCAGTACTTC.

This chain uses TRBV6-1 with TRBJ2-7; D call uncertain. CDR3 length: 15 residues. V was pared by 6 bases and J by 0 bases, with 15 bases between. The germline V gene has CDR1 MNHNS and CDR2 SASEGT. The CDR3 region is CASSQETPSSYEQYF. CDR3 in DNA: TGTGCCAGCAGCCAAGAAACACCTAGCTCCTACGAGCAGTACTTC.

V usage is TRBV12-3 or TRBV12-4 and J usage is TRBJ2-7; D gene unclear. This CDR3 is 12 amino acids long. Trimming removed 7 bases at V and 7 bases at J, with 14 bases between. CDR3 residues: CASTTSHYEQYF. The DNA for the CDR3 is TGTGCCAGCACCACCAGCCACTATGAGCAGTACTTC.

The chain is built from TRBV6-6 and TRBJ2-1; D may be TRBD2 (5 bases). V was shortened by 6 bases and J by 2 bases, with 8 bases between the two germline ends. The germline gives CDR1 MNHNY, CDR2 SVGAGI (reference sequence). The CDR3 covers 13 residues. The CDR3 is CASRSGTYNEQFF. The CDR3 nucleotides are TGTGCCAGCAGGTCCGGGACCTACAATGAGCAGTTCTTC.

This chain links TRBV12-3 or TRBV12-4 with TRBJ2-1; D possibly corresponds to TRBD1 (6 bases). The CDR3 extends over 13 amino acids. Trimming cost V 5 bases and J 9 bases, with 14 bases left between them. As DNA, the CDR3 is TGTGCCAGCAGTATGCGTCGGGACACTGAGCAGTTCTTC. Protein sequence: CASSMRRDTEQFF.

V and J are TRBV29-1 and TRBJ2-5; TRBD1 is a possible D gene (5 bases). The ends were cut back, 1 base at V and 5 bases at J, with 11 bases in the middle. Germline V gene data show CDR1 as SQVTM and CDR2 as ANQGSEA. This CDR3 has 13 amino acids. CDR3 residues: CSVEGVGAETQYF. CDR3 DNA: TGCAGCGTTGAAGGCGTAGGGGCGGAGACCCAGTACTTC.

This clonotype was counted at least ten times. V usage is TRBV4-3 and J usage is TRBJ1-5; D unclear. The CDR3 extends over 15 amino acids. V gave up 0 bases and J gave up 3 bases, with 9 bases separating them. CDR1 and CDR2 (germline): LGHNA, YSLEER. CDR3 sequence reads: CASSQDKWDNQPQHF. The CDR3 region has the DNA TGCGCCAGCAGCCAAGATAAGTGGGACAATCAGCCCCAGCATTTT.

The chain is built from TRBV6-2 or TRBV6-3 and TRBJ2-3, with D hard to call. The germline V gene encodes CDR1 MNHEY and CDR2 SVGEGT. V was cut by 2 bases and J by 4 bases, with 10 bases left in between. The CDR3 consists of 14 residues. CDR3 DNA sequence: TGTGCCAGCAGTTACGATGCGGAGTCAGATACGCAGTATTTT. This sequence encodes CASSYDAESDTQYF.

This clonotype was picked up many times. The chain links TRBV12-3 or TRBV12-4 to TRBJ2-1, with D unresolved. Trimming pared 7 bases from V and 10 bases from J, leaving 11 bases between. This CDR3 is built from 11 residues. For the CDR3, the DNA is TGTGCCAGCACCCCCGGCTTCGAGCAGTTCTTC. Encoded protein: CASTPGFEQFF.

Only a few counts were recorded for this clonotype. This chain links TRBV12-3 or TRBV12-4 with TRBJ2-5, with 8 positions matching TRBD2. This CDR3 comprises 14 residues. V was clipped by 6 bases and J by 2 bases; unmatched bases: 5. In nucleotides, the CDR3 is TGTGCCAGCAGCCTTAGCGGGGAACAAGAGACCCAGTACTTC. Protein sequence: CASSLSGEQETQYF.

Written as DNA, the CDR3 is TGTGCCAGCAGCCCTGATAGCGGACTGAGCTCCTACAATGAGCAGTTCTTC. It specifies CASSPDSGLSSYNEQFF. This chain connects TRBV7-3 to TRBJ2-1; possible D gene TRBD2, 6 bases. V shed 5 bases and J shed 0 bases, with 17 bases lying between them. CDR1 is SGHTA, CDR2 FQGTGA, per germline. The CDR3 is made up of 17 amino acids.

This chain links TRBV4-1 with TRBJ2-1; 8 nucleotides match TRBD2. Germline loops: CDR1 MGHRA, CDR2 YSYEKL. The CDR3 spans 17 residues. J was trimmed by 5 bases and V by 0 bases; bases with no gene match: 9. As DNA, the CDR3 is TGCGCCAGCAGCCAAGACGGGAATACTAGCGGAGACAATGAGCAGTTCTTC. Protein product: CASSQDGNTSGDNEQFF.

The chain combines TRBV6-2 or TRBV6-3 with TRBJ2-7; D call uncertain. The V end lost 2 bases, the J end lost 2 bases, and 7 bases lay between the germline ends. The V gene's germline CDR1 is MNHEY and CDR2 SVGEGT. The CDR3 is made up of 13 amino acids. For the CDR3, the DNA is TGTGCCAGCAGTTACACCGACGCCTACGAGCAGTACTTC. Its translation is CASSYTDAYEQYF.

This clonotype was recorded a few times. The chain carries TRBV20-1 and TRBJ2-3, with 12 bases lining up with TRBD2. The trim removed 4 bases at V and 1 base at J, leaving 9 bases unmatched. The germline V gene has CDR1 DFQATT and CDR2 SNEGSKA (reference sequence). The CDR3 runs to 17 residues. The CDR3 coding sequence is TGCAGTGCTACCCTCCTAGCGGGAGGGGGCGGCACAGATACGCAGTATTTT. As protein: CSATLLAGGGGTDTQYF.

The V and J genes are TRBV9 and TRBJ2-2; D is perhaps TRBD1 or TRBD2 (6 bases each). Trimming shortened V by 0 bases and J by 7 bases, and 13 bases separated the two germline ends. This CDR3 spans 15 amino acids. Germline CDR1 SGDLS, CDR2 YYNGEE. The DNA of the CDR3 is TGTGCCAGCAGCGTAGCTGGAGAGGGGGGCGGGGAGCTGTTTTTT. Translation: CASSVAGEGGGELFF.

This clonotype was recorded a few times. The chain carries TRBV4-1 and TRBJ2-3; D may be TRBD1 or TRBD2 (7 bases each). The CDR3 is made up of 14 amino acids. The ends were cut back, 2 bases at V and 4 bases at J, with 10 bases in the middle. Germline CDR1 is MGHRA and CDR2 is YSYEKL. CDR3 nucleotide sequence: TGCGCCAGCAGCCAACAGGGGGGGGCAGATACGCAGTATTTT. The encoded protein is CASSQQGGADTQYF.

The V call is TRBV28, the J call TRBJ2-5, with D unresolved. V lost 3 bases to trimming and J lost 5 bases, with 1 base between them. The germline gives CDR1 MDHEN, CDR2 SYDVKM. The CDR3 extends over 10 amino acids. DNA of the CDR3: TGTGCCAGCAGTTTCGAGACCCAGTACTTC. Translating it yields CASSFETQYF.

This clonotype was detected only a few times. The CDR3 region is CASSILGQGLEPQHF. The CDR3 DNA sequence: TGTGCCAGTAGTATTTTGGGGCAGGGGTTGGAGCCCCAGCATTTT. The chain employs TRBV19 and TRBJ1-5; the D gene is possibly TRBD1 (6 bases). Germline CDR1 reads LNHDA; CDR2 reads SQIVND (reference sequence). The V and J ends lost 3 bases and 8 bases respectively, with 17 bases between them. The CDR3 extends over 15 amino acids.

The chain carries TRBV6-1 and TRBJ2-7; 10 bases line up with TRBD1. With V trimmed by 3 bases and J by 2 bases, 4 bases remained unmatched. Per germline, CDR1 MNHNS and CDR2 SASEGT. The CDR3 sequence is 15 residues long. The CDR3 reads CASSDATGGPYEQYF. As DNA, the CDR3 is TGTGCCAGCAGTGACGCGACAGGGGGCCCCTACGAGCAGTACTTC.

V usage is TRBV10-2 and J usage is TRBJ1-4; TRBD1 might be the D (5 bases). CDR1 and CDR2 from the germline V gene are WSHSY and SAAADI. The CDR3 length is 12 residues. Trimming stripped 7 bases from V and 10 bases from J, with 13 bases between. The CDR3 DNA follows: TGCGCCAGCACGGATTACGGGGGAAAACTGTTTTTT. This translates into CASTDYGGKLFF.

The rearrangement uses TRBV27 and TRBJ2-2; TRBD1 matches 8 bases. Germline V CDR1 and CDR2: MNHEY, SMNVEV (reference sequence). The CDR3 covers 16 residues. Trimming removed 4 bases from V and 5 bases from J; junction bases left unmatched: 9. Here the CDR3 reads CASSSTGTGVTGELFF. CDR3 nucleotide sequence: TGTGCCAGCAGTTCGACCGGGACAGGAGTTACCGGGGAGCTGTTTTTT.

The chain employs TRBV9 and TRBJ2-7; tentatively, D is TRBD1 (5 bases). The CDR3 length is 13 residues. Trimming shortened V by 0 bases and J by 5 bases, and 9 bases separated the two germline ends. Germline CDR1 SGDLS, CDR2 YYNGEE. CDR3 nucleotides: TGTGCCAGCAGCGTAGGGGGCTACAACGAGCAGTACTTC. Residues: CASSVGGYNEQYF.

The rearrangement links TRBV12-3 or TRBV12-4 to TRBJ1-1; D remains ambiguous. The CDR3 loop spans 15 amino acids. Trimming cost V 3 bases and J 0 bases, with 11 bases left between them. The CDR3 DNA sequence: TGTGCCAGCAGTTTGATTGGGAAAATGAACACTGAAGCTTTCTTT. This sequence encodes CASSLIGKMNTEAFF.